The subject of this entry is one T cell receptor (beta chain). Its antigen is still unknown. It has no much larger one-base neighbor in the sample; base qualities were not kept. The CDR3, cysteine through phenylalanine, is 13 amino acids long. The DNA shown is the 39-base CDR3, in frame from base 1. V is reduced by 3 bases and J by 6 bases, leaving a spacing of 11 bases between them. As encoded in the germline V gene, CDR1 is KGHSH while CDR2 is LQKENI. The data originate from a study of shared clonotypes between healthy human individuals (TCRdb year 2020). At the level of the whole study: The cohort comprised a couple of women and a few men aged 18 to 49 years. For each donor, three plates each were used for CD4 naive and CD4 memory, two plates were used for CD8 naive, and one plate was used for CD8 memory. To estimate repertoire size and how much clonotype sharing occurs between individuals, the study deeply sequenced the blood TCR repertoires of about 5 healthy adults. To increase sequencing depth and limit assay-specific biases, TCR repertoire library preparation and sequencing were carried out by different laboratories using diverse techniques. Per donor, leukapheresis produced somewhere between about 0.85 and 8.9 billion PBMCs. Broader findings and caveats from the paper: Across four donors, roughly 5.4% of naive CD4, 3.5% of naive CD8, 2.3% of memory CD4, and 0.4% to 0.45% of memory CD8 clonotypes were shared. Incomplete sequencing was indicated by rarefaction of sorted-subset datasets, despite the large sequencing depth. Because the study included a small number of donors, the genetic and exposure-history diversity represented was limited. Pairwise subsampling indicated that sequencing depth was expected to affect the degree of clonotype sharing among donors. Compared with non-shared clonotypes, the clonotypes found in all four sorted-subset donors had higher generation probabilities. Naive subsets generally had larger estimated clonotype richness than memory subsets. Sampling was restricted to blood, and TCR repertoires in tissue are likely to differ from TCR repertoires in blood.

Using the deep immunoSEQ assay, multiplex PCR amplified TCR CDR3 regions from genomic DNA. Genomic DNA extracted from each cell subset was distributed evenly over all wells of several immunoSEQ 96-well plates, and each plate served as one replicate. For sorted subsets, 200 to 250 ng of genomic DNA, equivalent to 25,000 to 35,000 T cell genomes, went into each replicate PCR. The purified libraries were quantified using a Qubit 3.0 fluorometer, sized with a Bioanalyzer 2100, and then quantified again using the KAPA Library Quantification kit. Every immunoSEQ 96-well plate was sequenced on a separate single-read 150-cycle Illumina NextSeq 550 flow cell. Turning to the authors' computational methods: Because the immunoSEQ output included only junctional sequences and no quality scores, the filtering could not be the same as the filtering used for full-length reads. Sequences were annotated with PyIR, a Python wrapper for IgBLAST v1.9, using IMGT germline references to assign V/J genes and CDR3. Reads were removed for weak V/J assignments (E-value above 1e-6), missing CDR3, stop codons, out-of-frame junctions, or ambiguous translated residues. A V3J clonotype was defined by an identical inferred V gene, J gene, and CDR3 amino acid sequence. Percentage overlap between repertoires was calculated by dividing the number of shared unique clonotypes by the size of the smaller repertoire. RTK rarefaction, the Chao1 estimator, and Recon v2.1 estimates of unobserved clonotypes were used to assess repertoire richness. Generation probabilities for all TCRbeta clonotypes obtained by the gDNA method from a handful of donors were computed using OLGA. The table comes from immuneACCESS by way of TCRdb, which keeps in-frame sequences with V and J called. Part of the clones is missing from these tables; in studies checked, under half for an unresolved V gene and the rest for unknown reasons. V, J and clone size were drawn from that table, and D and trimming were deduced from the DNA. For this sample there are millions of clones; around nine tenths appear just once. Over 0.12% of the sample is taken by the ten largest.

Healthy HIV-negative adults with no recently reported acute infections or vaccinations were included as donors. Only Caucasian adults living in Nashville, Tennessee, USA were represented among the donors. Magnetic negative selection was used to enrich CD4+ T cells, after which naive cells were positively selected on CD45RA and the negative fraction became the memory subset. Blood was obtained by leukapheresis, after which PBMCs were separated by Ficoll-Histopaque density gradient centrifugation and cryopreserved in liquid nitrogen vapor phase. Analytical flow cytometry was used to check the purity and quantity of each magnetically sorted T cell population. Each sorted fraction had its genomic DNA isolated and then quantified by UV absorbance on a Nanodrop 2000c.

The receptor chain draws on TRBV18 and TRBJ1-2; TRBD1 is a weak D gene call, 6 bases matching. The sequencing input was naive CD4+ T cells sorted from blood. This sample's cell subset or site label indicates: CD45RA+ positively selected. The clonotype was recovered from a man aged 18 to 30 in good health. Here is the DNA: TGTGCCAGCTCACCCAGGGAGGGGGATGGCTACACCTTC. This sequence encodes CASSPREGDGYTF.